The 7 T cell receptor beta chains below all came from one sample that was sequenced in a study of blood T cell repertoires in COVID-19. Produced via immunoSEQ multiplex PCR; TCRdb's table is partial and in-frame only. The sample contains about 55,000 clones, about 70% of which appear only once. Material: peripheral blood. All receptors derive from a woman in her 70s with acute or convalescent COVID-19.

This chain joins TRBV5-1 and TRBJ1-3; 10 bases are a match to TRBD1. In germline, CDR1 is SGHRS, CDR2 YFSETQ. The CDR3 runs 18 residues. After removal of 3 bases from V and 3 bases from J, the junction contained 12 bases not matched to a gene. CDR3 region: CASSSYPTGTGVGNTIYF. In nucleotides, the CDR3 is TGCGCCAGCAGCTCCTATCCCACCGGGACAGGGGTTGGAAACACCATATATTTT.

The chain uses TRBV27 and TRBJ2-1, with a weak D call TRBD2 (5 bases). CDR3 length: 14 residues. Germline CDR1 is MNHEY and CDR2 is SMNVEV (reference sequence). V was pared by 7 bases and J by 0 bases, with 10 bases between. CDR3 amino acids: CASKRGLSYNEQFF. In DNA form, the CDR3 reads TGTGCCAGCAAACGTGGACTCTCCTACAATGAGCAGTTCTTC.

This chain links TRBV7-7 with TRBJ2-3, with a possible D match to TRBD1 (5 bases). CDR1 is SSHAT and CDR2 is FNYEAQ in the germline V gene (reference sequence). The length of the CDR3 is 15 residues. The V end lost 5 bases, the J end lost 3 bases, and 15 bases lay between the germline ends. The CDR3 nucleotides read TGTGCCAGCAGCCGTGGGGCGGTGGGGACAGATACGCAGTATTTT. It yields the protein CASSRGAVGTDTQYF.

This chain uses TRBV6-1 with TRBJ1-2; TRBD1 matches at 9 bases. The CDR3 length is 16 residues. Trimming at V came to 2 bases and at J to 1 base, leaving 5 bases not matched to a gene. CDR1 and CDR2 (germline): MNHNS, SASEGT. Here the CDR3 reads CASSERVGQGNYGYTF. DNA for the CDR3: TGTGCCAGCAGTGAAAGGGTGGGACAGGGTAACTATGGCTACACCTTC.

There are many counts of this clone. J is TRBJ1-1 and V is TRBV29-1; D gene ambiguous. Trimming removed 0 bases at V and 9 bases at J, with 14 bases between. Per germline, CDR1 SQVTM and CDR2 ANQGSEA. The CDR3 is 13 amino acids. DNA of the CDR3: TGCAGCGTTGAAGAGCTCCGGAAACAGAAAGCTTTCTTT. Encoded protein: CSVEELRKQKAFF.

This chain connects TRBV10-3 to TRBJ1-4, with 7 bases identical to TRBD1. Germline values: CDR1 ENHRY, CDR2 SYGVKD. This CDR3 has 13 residues. J was trimmed by 8 bases and V by 6 bases; bases with no gene match: 6. The CDR3 sequence is CAIRPDREEKLFF. CDR3 DNA: TGTGCCATCAGACCCGACAGGGAGGAAAAACTGTTTTTT.

This clone was seen a handful of times. The CDR3 is CASSSQGGTEAFF. DNA for the CDR3: TGTGCCAGTAGTTCCCAGGGGGGCACTGAAGCTTTCTTT. The chain employs TRBV19 and TRBJ1-1; 7 bases fit TRBD1. Germline V CDR1 and CDR2: LNHDA, SQIVND (reference sequence). This CDR3 spans 13 amino acids. V shed 5 bases and J 4 bases; nucleotides not matched to a gene: 4.